This TCR beta chain emerged from a study of shared clonotypes between healthy human individuals. This CDR3 is 15 amino acids long. V lost 4 bases and J lost 1, with 12 bases in between. The germline V gene encodes CDR1 MNHEY and CDR2 SMNVEV (reference sequence). The assay was immunoSEQ multiplex PCR, and TCRdb's table has in-frame clones only and misses some. The table shows about 640,000 clones, with around 72% occurring only once. On this clone itself: Other DNA sequences within the sample encode an identical CDR3.

CD4+ cell separation produced CD45RA+ naive and CD45RA-negative memory subsets. Sequencing input: memory CD4+ T cells sorted from blood. As for subset: CD45RA-negative fraction. The rearrangement links TRBV27 to TRBJ2-3; possibly TRBD2 for D (6 bases). The TCR was taken from a woman younger than 45 in good health. The CDR3 nucleotides read TGTGCCAGCAGTTCCTGGACGGGGGGCACAGATACGCAGTATTTT. Translated, it gives CASSSWTGGTDTQYF.